A selection of T cell receptor beta chains follows, all from one sample in a study of post-analysis software for immune sequencing data. Using its own MiXCR run on the PCR reads, TCRdb lists one record per CDR3 protein. The repertoire holds hundreds of thousands of distinct CDR3 sequences, with less than 35% as singletons. The material sequenced was blood. The receptors stem from a girl between 5 and 17 years old with multiple sclerosis. Each CDR3 is given with its conserved first and last residue. The D gene is left open where the match is weak. The size entry is marked missing in some rows and otherwise reads once, few, many or a size class.

V gene: TRBV12-3/TRBV12-4
clone size: NA
J gene: TRBJ1-1
D gene: TRBD1
CDR3 protein: CASTLRGLQPEAFF
CDR3 DNA: TGTGCCAGCACCCTGAGGGGGCTTCAGCCTGAAGCTTTCTTT

V gene: TRBV4-3
clone size: many
J gene: TRBJ2-1
D gene: NA
CDR3 protein: CASSQDLPNNEQFF
CDR3 DNA: TGCGCCAGCAGCCAAGATTTACCGAACAATGAGCAGTTCTTC

V gene: TRBV5-1
clone size: NA
J gene: TRBJ2-1
D gene: TRBD2
CDR3 protein: CASSLVAGPGGKQFF
CDR3 DNA: TGCGCCAGCAGCTTGGTAGCGGGCCCCGGAGGTAAGCAGTTCTTC

V gene: TRBV10-2
clone size: many
J gene: TRBJ2-1
D gene: TRBD2
CDR3 protein: CASSRLAGGEFF
CDR3 DNA: TGCGCCAGCAGTCGGCTAGCGGGAGGCGAGTTCTTC

V gene: TRBV5-5
clone size: few
J gene: TRBJ2-3
D gene: TRBD2
CDR3 protein: CASSRTAGVADTQYF
CDR3 DNA: TGTGCCAGCAGCAGGACCGCGGGAGTCGCAGATACGCAGTATTTT

V gene: TRBV7-9
clone size: NA
J gene: TRBJ1-1
D gene: NA
CDR3 protein: CASSPYRFEAFF
CDR3 DNA: TGTGCCAGCAGCCCATACAGGTTTGAAGCTTTCTTT

V gene: TRBV3-1
clone size: NA
J gene: TRBJ2-7
D gene: TRBD1
CDR3 protein: CASSTTGDGKQYF
CDR3 DNA: TGTGCCAGCAGCACGACAGGGGATGGAAAGCAGTACTTC

V gene: TRBV7-2
clone size: NA
J gene: TRBJ1-3
D gene: NA
CDR3 protein: CASSFKGSRGNTIYF
CDR3 DNA: TGTGCCAGCAGCTTCAAGGGGTCGAGAGGAAACACCATATATTTT

V gene: TRBV6-5
clone size: NA
J gene: TRBJ2-2
D gene: NA
CDR3 protein: CASSYLAGRVTGELFF
CDR3 DNA: TGTGCCAGCAGTTATCTGGCAGGGCGAGTCACCGGGGAGCTGTTTTTT

V gene: TRBV4-3
clone size: few
J gene: TRBJ2-5
D gene: NA
CDR3 protein: CASSQDGSPRDEQYF
CDR3 DNA: TGCGCCAGCAGCCAAGATGGGTCCCCGCGTGATGAGCAGTACTTC

V gene: TRBV28
clone size: NA
J gene: TRBJ2-7
D gene: NA
CDR3 protein: CASSSPADTSNNEQYF
CDR3 DNA: TGTGCCAGCAGTTCACCGGCCGACACATCCAACAATGAGCAGTACTTC

V gene: TRBV7-2
clone size: NA
J gene: TRBJ2-1
D gene: NA
CDR3 protein: CASSLEGRRGGEQFF
CDR3 DNA: TGTGCCAGCAGCTTAGAGGGGAGGCGGGGCGGTGAGCAGTTCTTC

V gene: TRBV15
clone size: few
J gene: TRBJ2-3
D gene: TRBD1
CDR3 protein: CATSRGGGTGVTDTQYF
CDR3 DNA: TGTGCCACCAGCAGAGGGGGCGGGACAGGGGTCACAGATACGCAGTATTTT

V gene: TRBV29-1
clone size: once
J gene: TRBJ2-7
D gene: TRBD2
CDR3 protein: CSVAGGSTNEQYF
CDR3 DNA: TGCAGCGTTGCCGGCGGGAGTACGAACGAGCAGTACTTC

V gene: TRBV5-1
clone size: NA
J gene: TRBJ2-5
D gene: NA
CDR3 protein: CASSLWAGYGETQYF
CDR3 DNA: TGCGCCAGCAGCCTGTGGGCAGGGTACGGGGAGACCCAGTACTTC

V gene: TRBV5-5
clone size: few
J gene: TRBJ2-7
D gene: NA
CDR3 protein: CASSFRYSSYEQYF
CDR3 DNA: TGTGCCAGCAGCTTCCGGTACAGCTCCTACGAGCAGTACTTC

V gene: TRBV28
clone size: few
J gene: TRBJ1-2
D gene: TRBD1
CDR3 protein: CASASSGTELNYGYTF
CDR3 DNA: TGTGCCAGCGCCTCGTCCGGGACAGAGCTTAACTATGGCTACACCTTC

V gene: TRBV12-3/TRBV12-4
clone size: few
J gene: TRBJ2-6
D gene: NA
CDR3 protein: CASSSPNVLTF
CDR3 DNA: TGTGCCAGCAGTTCTCCCAACGTCCTGACTTTC

V gene: TRBV18
clone size: NA
J gene: TRBJ2-7
D gene: NA
CDR3 protein: CASSPDSTYEQYF
CDR3 DNA: TGTGCCAGCTCACCCGACAGCACCTACGAGCAGTACTTC

V gene: TRBV6-2/TRBV6-3
clone size: NA
J gene: TRBJ2-7
D gene: NA
CDR3 protein: CASSYLAQLHYEQYF
CDR3 DNA: TGTGCCAGTAGTTACCTCGCCCAGTTACACTACGAGCAGTACTTC

V gene: TRBV20-1
clone size: few
J gene: TRBJ2-7
D gene: NA
CDR3 protein: CSARDVAGSPYDYEQYF
CDR3 DNA: TGCAGTGCTAGAGATGTGGCGGGGTCCCCTTACGACTACGAGCAGTACTTC

V gene: TRBV24-1
clone size: NA
J gene: TRBJ1-2
D gene: TRBD1
CDR3 protein: CATSEQKQGAGYGYTF
CDR3 DNA: TGTGCCACCAGTGAACAAAAACAGGGGGCTGGCTATGGCTACACCTTC

V gene: TRBV6-1
clone size: few
J gene: TRBJ2-5
D gene: TRBD1
CDR3 protein: CASRPWDREETQYF
CDR3 DNA: TGTGCCAGCAGGCCATGGGACAGGGAAGAGACCCAGTACTTC

V gene: TRBV5-6
clone size: few
J gene: TRBJ2-3
D gene: NA
CDR3 protein: CASSEYRQGTDTQYF
CDR3 DNA: TGTGCCAGCAGCGAATACCGACAGGGCACAGATACGCAGTATTTT

V gene: TRBV29-1
clone size: many
J gene: TRBJ2-1
D gene: NA
CDR3 protein: CSVGTIPQYNEQFF
CDR3 DNA: TGCAGCGTTGGGACCATACCCCAATACAATGAGCAGTTCTTC

V gene: TRBV11-2
clone size: few
J gene: TRBJ2-5
D gene: NA
CDR3 protein: CASSLGLRQETQYF
CDR3 DNA: TGTGCCAGCAGCTTAGGGCTGAGACAAGAGACCCAGTACTTC

V gene: TRBV24-1
clone size: NA
J gene: TRBJ2-5
D gene: TRBD1
CDR3 protein: CATSESGQGETQYF
CDR3 DNA: TGTGCCACCAGTGAGTCGGGACAGGGGGAGACCCAGTACTTC

V gene: TRBV20-1
clone size: few
J gene: TRBJ1-2
D gene: NA
CDR3 protein: CSASIGGHTF
CDR3 DNA: TGCAGTGCTAGCATCGGGGGGCACACCTTC

V gene: TRBV20-1
clone size: NA
J gene: TRBJ2-4
D gene: TRBD2
CDR3 protein: CSARLAGVDGWQYF
CDR3 DNA: TGCAGTGCACGACTAGCGGGAGTGGACGGATGGCAGTACTTC

V gene: TRBV5-4
clone size: few
J gene: TRBJ2-4
D gene: TRBD1
CDR3 protein: CASSPRTGEAIQYF
CDR3 DNA: TGTGCCAGCAGCCCGAGGACAGGGGAGGCCATTCAGTACTTC

V gene: TRBV12-3/TRBV12-4
clone size: many
J gene: TRBJ2-3
D gene: TRBD2
CDR3 protein: CASSPGLSTDTQYF
CDR3 DNA: TGTGCCAGCAGTCCGGGACTAAGCACAGATACGCAGTATTTT

V gene: TRBV12-3/TRBV12-4
clone size: NA
J gene: TRBJ2-5
D gene: NA
CDR3 protein: CASSSIGSKGTQYF
CDR3 DNA: TGTGCCAGCAGTTCGATCGGGTCCAAGGGGACCCAGTACTTC

V gene: TRBV15
clone size: NA
J gene: TRBJ2-3
D gene: NA
CDR3 protein: CATSRGHIAGSVTHNTDTQYF
CDR3 DNA: TGTGCCACCAGCAGAGGCCATATTGCGGGTTCAGTGACCCACAACACAGATACGCAGTATTTT

V gene: TRBV3-1
clone size: NA
J gene: TRBJ2-7
D gene: NA
CDR3 protein: CASNLGGLDEQYF
CDR3 DNA: TGTGCCAGCAACTTGGGGGGGCTGGACGAGCAGTACTTC

V gene: TRBV29-1
clone size: NA
J gene: TRBJ2-1
D gene: NA
CDR3 protein: CSVEGQRHYNEQFF
CDR3 DNA: TGCAGCGTTGAGGGCCAGCGGCACTACAATGAGCAGTTCTTC

V gene: TRBV9
clone size: few
J gene: TRBJ2-1
D gene: NA
CDR3 protein: CASSPGEYRNEQFF
CDR3 DNA: TGTGCCAGCAGCCCCGGGGAGTATCGTAATGAGCAGTTCTTC

V gene: TRBV5-1
clone size: NA
J gene: TRBJ2-7
D gene: TRBD2
CDR3 protein: CASSWTLAGGPLEQYF
CDR3 DNA: TGCGCCAGCAGCTGGACACTAGCGGGAGGGCCTCTTGAGCAGTACTTC

V gene: TRBV12-3/TRBV12-4
clone size: NA
J gene: TRBJ2-1
D gene: TRBD2
CDR3 protein: CASSLGTSGTHEQFF
CDR3 DNA: TGTGCCAGCAGTCTAGGGACTAGCGGGACGCATGAGCAGTTCTTC

V gene: TRBV7-2
clone size: many
J gene: TRBJ2-6
D gene: NA
CDR3 protein: CASSLMGVSGANVLTF
CDR3 DNA: TGTGCCAGCAGCTTAATGGGGGTGTCTGGGGCCAACGTCCTGACTTTC

V gene: TRBV5-1
clone size: NA
J gene: TRBJ2-3
D gene: NA
CDR3 protein: CASSSSAVGGADTQYF
CDR3 DNA: TGCGCCAGCAGCTCCTCCGCTGTGGGGGGAGCAGATACGCAGTATTTT

V gene: TRBV4-1
clone size: NA
J gene: TRBJ1-4
D gene: NA
CDR3 protein: CASSQVGAGDEKLFF
CDR3 DNA: TGCGCCAGCAGCCAAGTGGGGGCAGGTGATGAAAAACTGTTTTTT

V gene: TRBV20-1
clone size: NA
J gene: TRBJ2-4
D gene: NA
CDR3 protein: CSARVGIDSLAKNIQYF
CDR3 DNA: TGCAGTGCTAGAGTTGGTATAGACTCCCTGGCCAAAAACATTCAGTACTTC

V gene: TRBV20-1
clone size: NA
J gene: TRBJ2-7
D gene: TRBD2
CDR3 protein: CSARTPGTTSSYEQYF
CDR3 DNA: TGCAGTGCTCGTACCCCCGGGACTACGAGCTCCTACGAGCAGTACTTC

V gene: TRBV2
clone size: NA
J gene: TRBJ2-3
D gene: TRBD2
CDR3 protein: CASTPTSGGEVTDTQYF
CDR3 DNA: TGTGCCAGCACCCCGACTAGCGGGGGTGAGGTCACAGATACGCAGTATTTT

V gene: TRBV7-9
clone size: NA
J gene: TRBJ1-5
D gene: NA
CDR3 protein: CASGPRTDNQPQHF
CDR3 DNA: TGTGCCAGCGGACCCAGGACAGATAATCAGCCCCAGCATTTT

V gene: TRBV4-3
clone size: NA
J gene: TRBJ1-5
D gene: NA
CDR3 protein: CASGHGQGRPQHF
CDR3 DNA: TGCGCCAGCGGCCATGGGCAGGGGCGGCCCCAGCATTTT

V gene: TRBV29-1
clone size: NA
J gene: TRBJ1-2
D gene: TRBD1
CDR3 protein: CSVHQGAFDYTF
CDR3 DNA: TGCAGCGTGCACCAGGGGGCATTTGACTACACCTTC

V gene: TRBV7-2
clone size: once
J gene: TRBJ1-3
D gene: TRBD1
CDR3 protein: CASSYRRGNTIYF
CDR3 DNA: TGTGCCAGCAGCTACCGCAGGGGGAACACCATATATTTT

V gene: TRBV28
clone size: NA
J gene: TRBJ2-5
D gene: TRBD1
CDR3 protein: CASRHRDRGLETQYF
CDR3 DNA: TGTGCCAGCAGGCACCGGGACAGGGGGCTAGAGACCCAGTACTTC

V gene: TRBV4-3
clone size: NA
J gene: TRBJ2-1
D gene: TRBD2
CDR3 protein: CASSQGTSGEISYNGQFF
CDR3 DNA: TGCGCCAGCAGCCAAGGGACTAGCGGGGAGATCTCCTACAATGGGCAGTTCTTC

V gene: TRBV20-1
clone size: NA
J gene: TRBJ2-1
D gene: NA
CDR3 protein: CSAPKVGDEQFF
CDR3 DNA: TGCAGTGCTCCGAAGGTGGGCGATGAGCAGTTCTTC

V gene: TRBV12-3/TRBV12-4
clone size: NA
J gene: TRBJ2-1
D gene: NA
CDR3 protein: CASSPESNEQFF
CDR3 DNA: TGTGCCAGCAGTCCAGAGAGCAATGAGCAGTTCTTC

V gene: TRBV4-1
clone size: few
J gene: TRBJ1-5
D gene: TRBD1
CDR3 protein: CASSQDLGQGGLRPQHF
CDR3 DNA: TGCGCCAGCAGCCAAGATTTGGGACAGGGGGGACTACGGCCCCAGCATTTT

V gene: TRBV7-2
clone size: NA
J gene: TRBJ2-1
D gene: NA
CDR3 protein: CASSLRQGGGGSYNEQFF
CDR3 DNA: TGTGCCAGCAGCTTACGCCAGGGAGGGGGTGGGTCCTACAATGAGCAGTTCTTC

V gene: TRBV5-1
clone size: NA
J gene: TRBJ2-1
D gene: TRBD2
CDR3 protein: CASSLILAGGPSSNEQFF
CDR3 DNA: TGCGCCAGCAGCCTGATACTAGCGGGAGGCCCCTCATCGAATGAGCAGTTCTTC

V gene: TRBV9
clone size: NA
J gene: TRBJ2-1
D gene: NA
CDR3 protein: CASSVYGTMYNGQFF
CDR3 DNA: TGTGCCAGCAGCGTATACGGGACAATGTACAATGGGCAGTTCTTC

V gene: TRBV12-3/TRBV12-4
clone size: few
J gene: TRBJ2-3
D gene: NA
CDR3 protein: CASSHNGQLVTDTQYF
CDR3 DNA: TGTGCCAGCAGCCATAATGGACAGCTAGTGACAGATACGCAGTATTTT

V gene: TRBV5-1
clone size: NA
J gene: TRBJ2-3
D gene: TRBD2
CDR3 protein: CASRWMGGSGTDTQYF
CDR3 DNA: TGCGCCAGCAGGTGGATGGGCGGGAGCGGCACAGATACGCAGTATTTT

V gene: TRBV20-1
clone size: many
J gene: TRBJ2-1
D gene: TRBD2
CDR3 protein: CSAPGASGAFYNEQFF
CDR3 DNA: TGCAGTGCTCCGGGGGCTAGCGGGGCCTTCTACAATGAGCAGTTCTTC